What follows is one T cell receptor beta chain and its context. What it binds is unknown. The germline gives CDR1 MGHRA, CDR2 YSYEKL. The V end was cut by 3 bases, the J end by 9 bases, with 17 bases between. The CDR3 is 14 residues long. Extraction of total RNA produced a minimum of 5.5 micrograms from each sample. This sample was included in a study of blood T cells in healthy people across ages. Study-wide findings and caveats: Roughly linear declines in TCR beta diversity per million T cells occurred with age.

Through a sample-barcoded 5' primer and a J-beta primer mix, a second PCR was run for roughly 7 to 11 cycles. Individual samples furnished no less than 3 million CDR3-containing paired-end reads apiece. TCRdb used MiXCR to reprocess the 5' RACE reads, holding one entry per CDR3 protein. The sample shows about 1.5 million distinct CDR3 sequences, less than 45% of them seen only once. The receptor's source is a woman aged 18-35 years in good health. The chain employs TRBV4-1 and TRBJ1-1, with D perhaps TRBD1 (5 bases). The source material was blood. The CDR3 loop reads CASSHGRQKGQAFF. DNA of the CDR3: TGCGCCAGCAGCCACGGACGACAGAAAGGGCAAGCTTTCTTT.